The rows below give T cell receptor beta chains drawn from one sample of a study of shared clonotypes between healthy human individuals. Here immunoSEQ multiplex PCR was the method, and the copy in TCRdb shows in-frame clones only, minus some. This repertoire shows more than 150,000 clones, approximately 95% found once; its top ten account for 0.067%. The sequenced material came from naive CD4+ T cells sorted from blood. The source of these receptors is a woman aged 25 to 39 in good health. CDR3s include the opening cysteine and the closing phenylalanine or tryptophan. A D gene is named only where the DNA matches it firmly. Rows may omit the clone size; those that give it use once, few, many or a size class.

j_call clone_size v_call d_call cdr3_nt cdr3_aa
TRBJ2-3 once TRBV11-1 TRBD2 TGTGCCAGCAGCTTAAGCGGGAGACGCCTCAGCACAGATACGCAGTATTTT CASSLSGRRLSTDTQYF
TRBJ1-2 - TRBV27 - TGTGCCAGCAGCCGAACTGGGGTCAGGGTTGGTCATGGCTACACCTTC CASSRTGVRVGHGYTF
TRBJ1-1 - TRBV7-2 - TGTGCCAGCAGCACAGGTCAGGGCAGGAACACTGAAGCTTTCTTT CASSTGQGRNTEAFF
TRBJ2-7 - TRBV5-1 TRBD2 TGCGCCAGCAGCCTGACTAGCGCGAGCGAGCAGTACTTC CASSLTSASEQYF
TRBJ2-5 - TRBV6-5 TRBD2 TGTGCCAGCAGTTACTCAGCGGGAGTGGGAGAGACCCAGTACTTC CASSYSAGVGETQYF
TRBJ2-6 - TRBV7-8 - TGTGCCAGCAGCCACGTATCCTCTGGGGCCAACGTCCTGACTTTC CASSHVSSGANVLTF
TRBJ2-5 - TRBV6-1 TRBD2 TGTGCCGGATCTCTAGCGGGAGGGGAAGAGACCCAGTACTTC CAGSLAGGEETQYF
TRBJ1-2 - TRBV5-1 - TGCGCCAGCAGCTTGGCCATAGGAGCAGTTCATGGCTACACCTTC CASSLAIGAVHGYTF
TRBJ2-7 - TRBV30 - TGTGCCTGGAGCCCGGGGGCATACGAGCAGTACTTC CAWSPGAYEQYF
TRBJ2-7 - TRBV11-1 - TGTGCCAGCAGCCCGCAGGGACACCTCCCCTCCGAGCAGTACTTC CASSPQGHLPSEQYF